A selection of T cell receptor beta chains follows, all from one sample in a study of blood T cell repertoires in COVID-19. Method: immunoSEQ multiplex PCR; TCRdb's copy keeps in-frame clones and lacks some. The table includes about 150,000 clones, under 90% detected once. The sequenced material came from peripheral blood. Receptors originate from a human donor in a cohort sampled during active COVID-19. The CDR3 runs from the conserved cysteine through the conserved F or W. The D gene is left open where the match is weak.

CDR3 DNA | CDR3 protein | J gene | D gene | V gene
TGTGCCTGGAGTGTACGGGGGGCGGGGGAGACCCAGTACTTC | CAWSVRGAGETQYF | TRBJ2-5 | NA | TRBV30
TGTGCCAGCTCACCCACCGGGACAGGAGTATCTGGGGCCAACGTCCTGACTTTC | CASSPTGTGVSGANVLTF | TRBJ2-6 | TRBD1 | TRBV18
TGTGCCAGCAGCTTGGCTTTGCAGGGGGCGCTAGTAGACTATGGCTACACCTTC | CASSLALQGALVDYGYTF | TRBJ1-2 | TRBD1 | TRBV5-6
TGTGCCAGCAGTGCGAGAGGGCTAAGCGGGGGGGGCTCCTACAATGAGCAGTTCTTC | CASSARGLSGGGSYNEQFF | TRBJ2-1 | TRBD2 | TRBV6-1
TGCGCCAGCAGCCAAGCTAGTGGCTACACCTTC | CASSQASGYTF | TRBJ1-2 | NA | TRBV4-1
TGTGCCAGCAGTGATGGGCAGACTAATTCACCCCTCCACTTT | CASSDGQTNSPLHF | TRBJ1-6 | NA | TRBV2
TGCGCCAGCAGCTTGGCAGATGAGGAGCTGTTTTTT | CASSLADEELFF | TRBJ2-2 | NA | TRBV5-1
TGTGCCAGCAGCACGACTAGCGCCGGCGGGGAGCTGTTTTTT | CASSTTSAGGELFF | TRBJ2-2 | TRBD2 | TRBV11-3
TGTGCCAGCTCTCCGGGGGGCCCCGCAACTAATGAAAAACTGTTTTTT | CASSPGGPATNEKLFF | TRBJ1-4 | NA | TRBV18
TGTGCCAGCAGCCGCCGGACAGGGGCTGGCAATCAGCCCCAGCATTTT | CASSRRTGAGNQPQHF | TRBJ1-5 | TRBD1 | TRBV28
TGTGCCAGTAACTTGGGAGGAGGGGCCAAGACCCAGTACTTC | CASNLGGGAKTQYF | TRBJ2-5 | NA | TRBV3-1/TRBV3-2
TGCGCCAGCAGCCGAGGACAGACCGCCTACGAGCAGTACTTC | CASSRGQTAYEQYF | TRBJ2-7 | NA | TRBV4-3
TGTGCCAGCAGTTACCGAGGGGGGGCAACTAATGAAAAACTGTTTTTT | CASSYRGGATNEKLFF | TRBJ1-4 | NA | TRBV6-5
TGTGCCAGCAGTGAGACCAGGGCCGGAAACATTCAGTACTTC | CASSETRAGNIQYF | TRBJ2-4 | NA | TRBV2
TGTGCCAGCAGCTTAGGCCTAGCGGGGGGGCCCATTGAGCAGTTCTTC | CASSLGLAGGPIEQFF | TRBJ2-1 | TRBD2 | TRBV7-2
TGTGCCAGCAGCCCAGACAGGGAGATTGAAGCTTTCTTT | CASSPDREIEAFF | TRBJ1-1 | TRBD1 | TRBV6-2/TRBV6-3
TGTGCCAGCAGTTACGTTGAGGTGGGCTACACCTTC | CASSYVEVGYTF | TRBJ1-2 | NA | TRBV6-2/TRBV6-3